This is a list of T cell receptor beta chains from one sample in a study of identical twins. MiXCR, applied by TCRdb to the 5' RACE reads, yields one record per CDR3 protein. The sample lists fewer than 450,000 distinct CDR3 sequences, 9% seen once, with 8.5% to 10% in the top ten. Material: naive T cells sorted from blood. The receptors were sampled from a woman between 50 and 59 years old in good health. CDR3s include the opening cysteine and the closing phenylalanine or tryptophan. The D gene is left open where the match is weak. The size of a clone is reported for some rows only, either as once, few or many, or as a class for expanded clones.

D gene	clone size	V gene	J gene	CDR3 protein	CDR3 DNA
.	few	TRBV30	TRBJ2-1	CAWKGTANEQFF	TGTGCCTGGAAAGGAACGGCCAATGAGCAGTTCTTC
.	many	TRBV12-3/TRBV12-4	TRBJ1-2	CASGRLGTWDGYTF	TGTGCCAGCGGGAGGCTAGGGACCTGGGATGGCTACACCTTC
.	many	TRBV6-6	TRBJ1-1	CASSYSEMNTEAFF	TGTGCCAGCAGTTACTCTGAGATGAACACTGAAGCTTTCTTT
.	many	TRBV15	TRBJ2-5	CATSRGRAGETQYF	TGTGCCACCAGCAGAGGACGGGCGGGGGAGACCCAGTACTTC
TRBD2	few	TRBV4-1	TRBJ2-1	CASSQEAGAPNEQFF	TGCGCCAGCAGCCAAGAAGCGGGAGCCCCCAATGAGCAGTTCTTC
.	few	TRBV2	TRBJ2-5	CASTLQGTPAKTQYF	TGTGCCAGCACCCTACAGGGTACCCCTGCCAAGACCCAGTACTTC
.	.	TRBV11-3	TRBJ2-1	CASSLGVAGAYNEQFF	TGTGCCAGCAGCTTAGGTGTCGCGGGCGCCTACAATGAGCAGTTCTTC
.	.	TRBV20-1	TRBJ2-3	CSARETQHTDTQYF	TGCAGTGCTAGAGAGACACAGCACACAGATACGCAGTATTTT
.	.	TRBV5-1	TRBJ2-7	CASSPDQRAYEQYF	TGCGCCAGCAGTCCAGACCAGCGGGCCTACGAGCAGTACTTC
TRBD2	.	TRBV12-3/TRBV12-4	TRBJ2-7	CASRGTSGNEQYF	TGTGCCAGCAGGGGGACTAGCGGGAACGAGCAGTACTTC
.	many	TRBV4-1	TRBJ1-3	CASSQGTNSGNTIYF	TGCGCCAGCAGCCAAGGGACCAACTCTGGAAACACCATATATTTT
.	few	TRBV5-6	TRBJ1-6	CASTKRAYNSPLHF	TGTGCCAGCACCAAAAGGGCCTATAATTCACCCCTCCACTTT
.	many	TRBV12-3/TRBV12-4	TRBJ2-6	CASSPVPGRGEVGANVLTF	TGTGCCAGCAGTCCAGTTCCGGGACGGGGCGAGGTGGGGGCCAACGTCCTGACTTTC
.	many	TRBV12-3/TRBV12-4	TRBJ1-6	CASSFGGPNSPLHF	TGTGCCAGCAGTTTCGGGGGTCCCAATTCACCCCTCCACTTT
TRBD2	.	TRBV12-5	TRBJ2-1	CASGMGTSEFYNEQFF	TGTGCTAGTGGTATGGGCACTAGCGAATTCTACAATGAGCAGTTCTTC
.	.	TRBV12-3/TRBV12-4	TRBJ1-5	CASSISENQPQHF	TGTGCCAGCAGCATAAGTGAGAATCAGCCCCAGCATTTT
.	few	TRBV7-2	TRBJ2-1	CASTQAVTSMSSGYNEQFF	TGTGCCAGCACTCAAGCGGTAACGTCCATGTCTTCGGGGTACAATGAGCAGTTCTTC
.	.	TRBV15	TRBJ2-1	CATSGHNKYNEQFF	TGTGCCACCAGCGGCCACAACAAGTACAATGAGCAGTTCTTC
.	.	TRBV27	TRBJ2-1	CASSLLLHNEQFF	TGTGCCAGCAGTTTGCTTCTGCACAATGAGCAGTTCTTC
.	many	TRBV5-1	TRBJ2-7	CASSLVSPSEQYF	TGCGCCAGCAGCTTGGTAAGCCCCAGCGAGCAGTACTTC
TRBD2	.	TRBV7-9	TRBJ2-3	CASSLPPGLAGQADTQYF	TGTGCCAGCAGCCTCCCCCCCGGACTAGCGGGACAGGCAGATACGCAGTATTTT
TRBD1	few	TRBV12-3/TRBV12-4	TRBJ2-2	CASSLKGQGAWWGTGELFF	TGTGCCAGCAGTTTAAAGGGACAGGGGGCCTGGTGGGGTACCGGGGAGCTGTTTTTT
.	few	TRBV20-1	TRBJ1-1	CSARGTGFRWNTEAFF	TGCAGTGCTAGAGGAACAGGGTTTAGGTGGAACACTGAAGCTTTCTTT
.	few	TRBV24-1	TRBJ2-2	CATRGQGHSGELFF	TGTGCCACCCGCGGGCAGGGACATAGCGGGGAGCTGTTTTTT
TRBD2	many	TRBV11-3	TRBJ2-7	CASSSPRSGPYEQYF	TGTGCCAGCAGCTCCCCCCGTAGCGGGCCCTACGAGCAGTACTTC
.	many	TRBV6-6	TRBJ2-4	CASSRTPSRNIQYF	TGTGCCAGCAGTCGAACCCCCTCCCGAAACATTCAGTACTTC
.	.	TRBV4-1	TRBJ1-2	CASSQGGLLGGGYTF	TGCGCCAGCAGCCAAGGAGGCCTTCTCGGGGGTGGCTACACCTTC
.	.	TRBV20-1	TRBJ2-7	CSADYLSDRTYEQYF	TGCAGTGCCGACTACCTTAGCGACCGAACCTACGAGCAGTACTTC
.	.	TRBV5-1	TRBJ2-2	CASSLDFGAGELFF	TGCGCCAGCAGCTTGGATTTCGGAGCCGGGGAGCTGTTTTTT
TRBD2	many	TRBV5-1	TRBJ2-1	CASSPQTSGRSQFF	TGCGCCAGCAGCCCTCAGACTAGCGGGAGGTCCCAGTTCTTC
.	few	TRBV6-1	TRBJ2-2	CASGRLRTGELFF	TGTGCCAGCGGCCGACTTCGGACCGGGGAGCTGTTTTTT
.	many	TRBV5-1	TRBJ2-2	CASSLAKRNTGELFF	TGCGCCAGCAGCTTGGCCAAGAGGAACACCGGGGAGCTGTTTTTT
TRBD2	.	TRBV14	TRBJ2-3	CASSQASGRTTDTQYF	TGTGCCAGCAGCCAAGCTAGCGGGAGGACCACAGATACGCAGTATTTT
.	many	TRBV11-2	TRBJ2-2	CASSAWGRSGELFF	TGTGCCAGCAGCGCCTGGGGGCGGAGCGGGGAGCTGTTTTTT
.	many	TRBV5-1	TRBJ2-5	CASSLFPKETQYF	TGCGCCAGCAGCTTATTCCCTAAAGAGACCCAGTACTTC
TRBD2	few	TRBV4-1	TRBJ2-2	CASRETSGRSGELFF	TGCGCCAGCCGGGAGACTAGCGGGAGAAGCGGGGAGCTGTTTTTT
.	.	TRBV9	TRBJ2-1	CASSGKVSYNEQFF	TGTGCCAGCAGCGGAAAGGTCTCCTACAATGAGCAGTTCTTC
.	few	TRBV7-9	TRBJ2-3	CASSLTISDTQYF	TGTGCCAGCAGCCTAACGATCTCAGATACGCAGTATTTT
TRBD2	.	TRBV5-5	TRBJ2-2	CASSSTSGRVTGELFF	TGTGCCAGCAGCTCGACTAGCGGGAGGGTTACCGGGGAGCTGTTTTTT
TRBD2	few	TRBV12-5	TRBJ2-1	CASGPGTSGTYNEQFF	TGTGCTAGTGGTCCAGGAACTAGCGGGACCTACAATGAGCAGTTCTTC
.	many	TRBV12-3/TRBV12-4	TRBJ2-2	CASSFYGRNTGELFF	TGTGCCAGCAGTTTTTATGGTCGGAACACCGGGGAGCTGTTTTTT
.	few	TRBV27	TRBJ1-2	CASSFISKVANYGYTF	TGTGCCAGCAGTTTTATATCAAAGGTAGCTAACTATGGCTACACCTTC
.	many	TRBV29-1	TRBJ2-1	CSVVGIGYNEQFF	TGCAGCGTTGTCGGGATCGGGTACAATGAGCAGTTCTTC
TRBD1	many	TRBV12-3/TRBV12-4	TRBJ1-5	CASSAGTGFQPQHF	TGTGCCAGCAGTGCCGGGACAGGGTTCCAGCCCCAGCATTTT
.	few	TRBV12-3/TRBV12-4	TRBJ1-5	CASSLGRHRGNQPQHF	TGTGCCAGCAGTTTAGGCAGACATCGGGGCAATCAGCCCCAGCATTTT
TRBD1	few	TRBV7-8	TRBJ1-3	CASSLLQGASGNTIYF	TGTGCCAGCAGCCTATTACAGGGGGCATCTGGAAACACCATATATTTT
.	few	TRBV10-2	TRBJ2-7	CASSVGQRGYEQYF	TGCGCCAGCAGTGTTGGGCAGAGAGGGTACGAGCAGTACTTC
.	.	TRBV3-1	TRBJ2-1	CASRPTDSRSNEQFF	TGTGCCAGCAGGCCCACGGACTCTAGATCGAATGAGCAGTTCTTC
TRBD2	many	TRBV4-1	TRBJ2-1	CASSQLPSGFSYNEQFF	TGCGCCAGCAGCCAATTGCCTAGCGGCTTCTCCTACAATGAGCAGTTCTTC
TRBD2	many	TRBV20-1	TRBJ2-1	CSARVGLAGYNEQFF	TGCAGTGCTAGGGTGGGACTAGCGGGGTACAATGAGCAGTTCTTC